The 22 T cell receptor beta chains given below trace back to one sample, sequenced in a study of blood T cell repertoires in COVID-19. TCRdb keeps only in-frame clones here, not all; method: immunoSEQ multiplex PCR. Of about 250,000 clones listed, approximately 92% are singletons. The sample consisted of PBMCs or T cells enriched from blood (not recorded which). The receptors come from a woman between 18 and 29 years old who had recovered from COVID-19.

The V gene is TRBV30, the J gene TRBJ2-7, with TRBD1 matching over 9 bases. The germline V gene encodes CDR1 GTSNPN and CDR2 SVGIG (reference sequence). There are 14 residues in the CDR3. The V and J ends lost 5 bases and 4 bases, in that order; junction bases with no gene match: 9. The CDR3 DNA reads as TGTGCCTGGGAAACGGGACAGGGAAGATACGAGCAGTACTTC. Encoded protein: CAWETGQGRYEQYF.

J is TRBJ1-1 and V is TRBV27; 9 bases align to TRBD1. Germline V gene data show CDR1 as MNHEY and CDR2 as SMNVEV (reference sequence). Trimming at V came to 3 bases and at J to 5 bases, leaving 22 bases not matched to a gene. The CDR3 sequence is 20 residues long. The chain's CDR3 is CASSFPDRGTFLNRRTEAFF. DNA of the CDR3: TGTGCCAGCAGTTTCCCGGACAGGGGAACTTTTTTAAATCGGAGGACTGAAGCTTTCTTT.

The chain has TRBV9 and TRBJ2-1; TRBD2 aligns across 7 bases. In germline, CDR1 is SGDLS, CDR2 YYNGEE. V lost 5 bases, J lost 4 bases, and 6 bases stayed unmatched. There are 14 residues in the CDR3. The CDR3 DNA reads TGTGCCAGCAGTTCGCTAGCGGCATACAATGAGCAGTTCTTC. Translating gives CASSSLAAYNEQFF.

This clone was detected a few times. The chain is built from TRBV28 and TRBJ1-3; 7 positions agree with TRBD1. V was clipped by 6 bases and J by 2 bases; unmatched bases: 7. The germline V gene has CDR1 MDHEN and CDR2 SYDVKM. This CDR3 is built from 15 residues. The CDR3: CASSPDRATGNTIYF. CDR3 coding DNA: TGTGCCAGCAGCCCAGACAGGGCTACTGGAAACACCATATATTTT.

CDR3 bases: TGTGCCAGCAGCCACTCACCGGGACAGATTAATTCACCCCTCCACTTT. Its translation is CASSHSPGQINSPLHF. The rearrangement joins TRBV5-4 to TRBJ1-6; 7 bases match TRBD1. The CDR3 spans 16 residues. With 4 bases clipped from V and 6 bases from J, the junction kept 10 bases outside the gene matches. Per the germline V gene, CDR1 is SGHNT and CDR2 is YYREEE (reference sequence).

The V gene is TRBV4-1, the J gene TRBJ1-3, with TRBD1 identical over 9 bases. Germline loops: CDR1 MGHRA, CDR2 YSYEKL. After removal of 0 bases from V and 2 bases from J, the junction contained 5 bases not matched to a gene. This CDR3 comprises 17 residues. CDR3 sequence reads: CASSQDWDRATGNTIYF. Written as DNA, the CDR3 is TGCGCCAGCAGCCAAGATTGGGACAGGGCTACTGGAAACACCATATATTTT.

This clone was counted once. V gene TRBV6-1 combines with J gene TRBJ1-1; the match to TRBD1 covers 7 bases. Germline V gene sequence: CDR1 MNHNS, CDR2 SASEGT. The CDR3 consists of 15 residues. V shed 1 base and J 10 bases; nucleotides not matched to a gene: 12. CDR3 region: CASSEVVGGQGGAFF. CDR3 DNA sequence: TGTGCCAGCAGTGAAGTAGTAGGGGGCCAGGGGGGAGCTTTCTTT.

This clone showed up just once. The V and J genes are TRBV6-5 and TRBJ1-6, with 8 bases fitting TRBD1. Per the germline V gene, CDR1 is MNHEY and CDR2 is SVGAGI. The CDR3 spans 14 residues. J was trimmed by 10 bases and V by 4 bases; bases with no gene match: 6. CDR3 DNA sequence: TGTGCCAGCAGTTGGGGACAGGTGGGGTCACCCCTCCACTTT. This encodes CASSWGQVGSPLHF.

This chain uses TRBV30 with TRBJ1-1; D is ambiguous. The CDR3 is 13 residues long. Per germline, CDR1 GTSNPN and CDR2 SVGIG (reference sequence). The V end lost 5 bases, the J end lost 0 bases, and 10 bases lay between the germline ends. CDR3 sequence: CAWSKDLNTEAFF. The CDR3 DNA sequence: TGTGCCTGGTCGAAAGACTTGAACACTGAAGCTTTCTTT.

J is TRBJ2-5 and V is TRBV7-3, with 8 bases matching TRBD2. Unmatched junction bases numbered 5, after V lost 3 bases and J lost 2 bases. CDR1 and CDR2 (germline): SGHTA, FQGTGA. The length of the CDR3 is 15 residues. The CDR3 region has the DNA TGTGCCAGCAGCTTGGGCGGGGGGCCTCAAGAGACCCAGTACTTC. This codes for CASSLGGGPQETQYF.

In this sample, this clone turned up a few times. The chain carries TRBV28 and TRBJ2-4, with D perhaps TRBD1 (5 bases). V gave up 2 bases and J gave up 0 bases, with 17 bases separating them. CDR1 is MDHEN, CDR2 SYDVKM, per germline. This CDR3 has 18 amino acids. The CDR3 DNA sequence: TGTGCCAGCAGTTTACAGGGTCCCTTGCCTCTAGCCAAAAACATTCAGTACTTC. Translation gives CASSLQGPLPLAKNIQYF.

The chain links TRBV5-5 to TRBJ2-7, with 8 bases aligning to TRBD2. This CDR3 is 15 amino acids long. The V and J ends lost 3 bases and 0 bases, in that order; junction bases with no gene match: 5. Germline loops: CDR1 SGHKS, CDR2 YYEKEE (reference sequence). The CDR3 DNA is TGTGCCAGCAGCTCGGAGCGGGGGCTCTCCTACGAGCAGTACTTC. Its translation is CASSSERGLSYEQYF.

The V call is TRBV29-1, the J call TRBJ2-7, with TRBD2 matching over 11 bases. J was trimmed by 2 bases and V by 7 bases; bases with no gene match: 16. The CDR3 runs 17 residues. Looked up from germline, CDR1 is SQVTM and CDR2 is ANQGSEA. The CDR3 nucleotides are TGCAGCGCTGAGACAGGTACTAGCGGGGGCCGCACCTACGAGCAGTACTTC. It yields the protein CSAETGTSGGRTYEQYF.

CDR3 nucleotide sequence: TGCGCCAGCAGCGATAACAGCTATGGCTACACCTTC. This gives the protein CASSDNSYGYTF. The chain recombines TRBV5-1 with TRBJ1-2; no clear D. This CDR3 region has 12 residues. The V end was cut by 4 bases, the J end by 4 bases, with 8 bases between. Germline CDR1 is SGHRS and CDR2 is YFSETQ.

V is TRBV18 and J is TRBJ1-2; tentatively, D is TRBD1 (5 bases). Germline V gene sequence: CDR1 KGHSH, CDR2 LQKENI. Trimming removed 3 bases from V and 4 bases from J, with 15 bases in between. This CDR3 has 15 residues. The CDR3 spells CASSPDRNGGYGYTF. Written as DNA, the CDR3 is TGTGCCAGCTCACCTGACCGTAACGGGGGCTATGGCTACACCTTC. The whole variable domain, remainder taken from reference TRBV18 and TRBJ1-2, is NAGVMQNPRHLVRRRGQEARLRCSPMKGHSHVYWYRQLPEEGLKFMVYLQKENIIDESGMPKERFSAEFPKEGPSILRIQQVVRGDSAAYFCASSPDRNGGYGYTFGSGTRLTVV.

V usage is TRBV5-5 and J usage is TRBJ1-5; D remains ambiguous. The germline CDR1 and CDR2 sequences are SGHKS and YYEKEE (reference sequence). This CDR3 comprises 15 residues. Trimming pared 3 bases from V and 3 bases from J, leaving 13 bases between. The CDR3 sequence is CASSSDLGLNQPQHF. The CDR3 DNA reads TGTGCCAGCAGCTCGGATCTTGGACTCAATCAGCCCCAGCATTTT.

This clone came up once. The chain has TRBV3-1 (or the pseudogene TRBV3-2) and TRBJ2-1; D is unclear. V was shortened by 3 bases and J by 7 bases, with 25 bases between the two germline ends. CDR1 and CDR2 (germline): LGHDT, YNNKEL (reference sequence). The CDR3 contains 18 residues. The CDR3 here is CASSQHSEPALPGNEQFF. The CDR3, as DNA: TGTGCCAGCAGCCAGCATTCGGAGCCAGCACTACCCGGTAATGAGCAGTTCTTC.

This rearrangement joins TRBV7-8 to TRBJ2-2; 13 nucleotides agree with TRBD2. J gave up 0 bases and V 5 bases, and 6 bases lay outside the gene matches. The V gene's germline CDR1 is SGHVS and CDR2 FQNEAQ. The CDR3 has 18 residues. The chain's CDR3 is CASSLRTSGGTNTGELFF. CDR3 coding DNA: TGTGCCAGCAGCCTACGGACTAGCGGGGGAACGAACACCGGGGAGCTGTTTTTT.

The chain uses TRBV28 and TRBJ2-5, with D tentatively TRBD2 (6 bases). V lost 5 bases, J lost 2 bases, and 18 bases lay in between. The CDR3 is 16 amino acids. Germline V gene lookup returns CDR1 MDHEN and CDR2 SYDVKM. In nucleotides, the CDR3 is TGTGCCAGCAGTCTGATCCTCGGGGGACCACAAGAGACCCAGTACTTC. Translating gives CASSLILGGPQETQYF.

The chain has TRBV25-1 and TRBJ1-4; D perhaps matches TRBD1 (6 bases). The germline CDR1 and CDR2 sequences are MGHDK and SYGVNS. The CDR3 has 14 residues. The V gene lost 4 bases and the J gene lost 8 bases, with 14 bases spanning the gap. CDR3: CASSAATQGEKLFF. The DNA of the CDR3 is TGTGCCAGCAGTGCTGCGACGCAGGGGGAAAAACTGTTTTTT.

V usage is TRBV6-5 and J usage is TRBJ1-5; perhaps TRBD1 as D (6 bases). The length of the CDR3 is 15 residues. Germline CDR1 is MNHEY and CDR2 is SVGAGI. Trimming stripped 7 bases from V and 1 base from J, with 14 bases between. The CDR3 spells CASKSHGQSNQPQHF. The CDR3 bases are TGTGCCAGCAAATCTCATGGACAGAGCAATCAGCCCCAGCATTTT.

The gene calls are TRBV11-2 and TRBJ1-1; no definite D call. V lost 5 bases and J lost 4, with 14 bases in between. The germline V gene has CDR1 SGHAT and CDR2 FQNNGV. The CDR3 contains 14 residues. CDR3 bases: TGTGCCAGCAGCCCCATAGTCGGTGGCACTGAAGCTTTCTTT. It encodes CASSPIVGGTEAFF. The variable domain in full, with the rest retrieved from reference TRBV11-2 and TRBJ1-1, is EAGVAQSPRYKIIEKRQSVAFWCNPISGHATLYWYQQILGQGPKLLIQFQNNGVVDDSQLPKDRFSAERLKGVDSTLKIQPAKLEDSAVYLCASSPIVGGTEAFFGQGTRLTVV.